Listed here are 13 T cell receptor beta chains from one sample, sequenced in a study of T cell responses to AZD1222 COVID-19 vaccine (dated by TCRdb to the early 2020s). The method was the immunoSEQ multiplex PCR assay. As stored in TCRdb, this immuneACCESS dataset retains in-frame rearrangements with V and J assigned. A fraction of the clones does not appear; measured against another copy, unresolved V genes explain less than half of the discrepancy, and the remainder lacks a known reason. The sample table contains under 200,000 clones; only one count was recorded for roughly 90% of them. Together, the top ten hold over 4.5% of the sample. Reading the label with the study, this specimen's time point is: baseline before first vaccination. Material: peripheral blood, obtained on day 0 of AZD1222 vaccination. The receptors originated from an adult in good health.

In the case of this clone: Germline and junction disagree at one end, which may indicate a read error. V gene TRBV5-1 combines with J gene TRBJ1-2; TRBD1 matches 8 bases. This CDR3 contains 14 residues. CDR1 is SGHRS and CDR2 is YFSETQ in the germline V gene. The CDR3 reads CASSLSGTGYGYTF. The CDR3, as DNA: TGCGCTAGCAGTTTGTCAGGGACAGGCTATGGCTACACCTTC.

The J gene is TRBJ1-5, the V gene TRBV19; TRBD1 aligns across 11 bases. Germline CDR1 is LNHDA and CDR2 is SQIVND (reference sequence). Losses at the gene ends were 6 bases for V and 6 bases for J; bases not matched to a gene: 4. The CDR3 sequence is 14 residues long. CDR3 coding DNA: TGTGCCAGTAGCGGGACAGGGGGAATTCAGCCCCAGCATTTT. It yields the protein CASSGTGGIQPQHF. Using reference TRBV19 and TRBJ1-5 for the parts outside the CDR3, the full variable domain is DGGITQSPKYLFRKEGQNVTLSCEQNLNHDAMYWYRQDPGQGLRLIYYSQIVNDFQKGDIAEGYSVSREKKESFPLTVTSAQKNPTAFYLCASSGTGGIQPQHFGDGTRLSIL.

The rearrangement links TRBV11-3 to TRBJ2-2; no clear D. V lost 5 bases to trimming and J lost 3 bases, with 4 bases between them. There are 12 residues in the CDR3. CDR1 SGHNT and CDR2 YENEEA come from the germline V gene. CDR3 coding DNA: TGTGCCAGCAGCCCTCACACCGGGGAGCTGTTTTTT. Its translation is CASSPHTGELFF.

This rearrangement joins TRBV4-1 to TRBJ2-7, with 8 bases identical to TRBD1. The CDR3 is made up of 16 amino acids. V dropped 0 bases and J dropped 4; count of bases not matched to a gene: 8. The germline V gene encodes CDR1 MGHRA and CDR2 YSYEKL. The CDR3 spells CASSQEAGTGSYEQYF. DNA of the CDR3: TGCGCCAGCAGCCAAGAAGCCGGGACAGGAAGTTACGAGCAGTACTTC.

The rearrangement uses TRBV5-1 and TRBJ1-1; tentative D call: TRBD1 (6 bases). Germline CDR1 is SGHRS and CDR2 is YFSETQ. Trimming removed 0 bases from V and 6 bases from J, with 15 bases in between. The CDR3 consists of 15 residues. In DNA, the CDR3 is TGCGCCAGCAGCTTGGAGTCAGGGGTATTTTCTGAAGCTTTCTTT. Encoded protein: CASSLESGVFSEAFF.

This clone has a single count. The chain recombines TRBV20-1 with TRBJ1-6; no firm D call. The ends were cut back, 3 bases at V and 7 bases at J, with 19 bases in the middle. The CDR3 is 16 amino acids. Germline CDR1 reads DFQATT; CDR2 reads SNEGSKA (reference sequence). For the CDR3, the DNA is TGCAGTGCTAGTTACTTCCGCGACGGGCGAAATTCACCCCTCCACTTT. Amino acids: CSASYFRDGRNSPLHF.

The chain uses TRBV5-4 and TRBJ2-5; tentatively, D is TRBD1 or TRBD2 (5 bases each). Germline V gene sequence: CDR1 SGHNT, CDR2 YYREEE (reference sequence). The CDR3 length is 13 residues. Trimming took off 4 bases at V and 3 bases at J, with 10 bases between the two ends. CDR3 in DNA: TGTGCCAGCAGCCCCGGGACCGAAGAGACCCAGTACTTC. Translating it yields CASSPGTEETQYF.

J is TRBJ2-2 and V is TRBV28; D call uncertain. The CDR3 length is 13 residues. Germline V gene sequence: CDR1 MDHEN, CDR2 SYDVKM. V was clipped by 8 bases and J by 0 bases, with 7 bases between them. The CDR3 DNA sequence: TGTGCCAGCCCAGGAACGAACACCGGGGAGCTGTTTTTT. This sequence encodes CASPGTNTGELFF.

This chain joins TRBV14 and TRBJ2-4, with D maybe TRBD1 (6 bases). V was trimmed by 0 bases and J by 8 bases, leaving 14 bases between them. The CDR3 is made up of 15 amino acids. CDR1 SGHDN and CDR2 FVKESK come from the germline V gene. CDR3: CASSQENRDRDIQYF. Here the CDR3 DNA reads TGTGCCAGCAGCCAAGAAAACAGGGATCGGGACATTCAGTACTTC.

This chain connects TRBV9 to TRBJ1-1; no clear D. V gave up 4 bases and J gave up 1 base, with 5 bases separating them. CDR3 length equals 12 residues. Per the germline V gene, CDR1 is SGDLS and CDR2 is YYNGEE. CDR3: CASSPQNTEAFF. The CDR3 DNA reads TGTGCCAGCAGCCCGCAGAACACTGAAGCTTTCTTT.

This chain connects TRBV7-2 to TRBJ2-3; 10 bases line up with TRBD2. From germline, CDR1 is SGHTA and CDR2 FQGNSA. CDR3 size: 15 residues. Trimming at V came to 5 bases and at J to 4 bases, leaving 6 bases not matched to a gene. CDR3 sequence: CASSELAGVADTQYF. CDR3 sequence (DNA): TGTGCCAGCAGCGAGCTAGCGGGAGTTGCAGATACGCAGTATTTT.

The chain is built from TRBV10-1 and TRBJ1-5; no firm D call. Germline V gives CDR1 WNHNN, CDR2 SYGVQD (reference sequence). The germline V and J ends were trimmed by 9 bases and 4 bases, with 10 bases remaining between them. The CDR3 loop spans 12 amino acids. CDR3 in amino acids: CARAVVNQPQHF. CDR3 coding DNA: TGCGCCAGAGCGGTTGTTAATCAGCCCCAGCATTTT.

The V and J genes are TRBV18 and TRBJ1-5, with D perhaps TRBD1 (5 bases). The CDR3 is made up of 15 amino acids. The V and J ends lost 3 bases and 2 bases respectively, with 11 bases between them. Germline-derived CDR1 and CDR2 are KGHSH and LQKENI. The CDR3, as DNA: TGTGCCAGCTCACCTTCCGGGGCGGGCAATCAGCCCCAGCATTTT. This codes for CASSPSGAGNQPQHF.